The clone carrying this TCR beta chain was found many times. The data were obtained in a study of CD8+CD57+ T cells in acquired aplastic anemia. The use of genomic DNA as template underpinned the TCR beta VDJ and CDR3 profiling. TCRdb redid the calling of the reads with MiXCR, one entry per CDR3 protein. The sample yields 150,000 to 200,000 distinct CDR3 sequences, approximately 44% seen once. CD8+CD57+ cell expansion had been shown by flow cytometry in patients chosen for sequencing. The germline V gene encodes CDR1 ENHRY and CDR2 SYGVKD. CDR3 length equals 17 residues. The V gene end was trimmed by 0 bases and the J gene end by 4 bases; junction bases not matched to a gene: 9.

Sequencing was performed on sorted CD4+, CD8+, or CD8+CD57+ T cells (not recorded which) from PBMCs. The source of this sequence is a human donor with aplastic anemia. The chain employs TRBV10-3 and TRBJ1-2, with 9 nucleotides matching TRBD1. In nucleotides, the CDR3 is TGTGCCATCAGTGAGTCTAGGGGACAGGGTTGGAGCTATGGCTACACCTTC. Translation gives CAISESRGQGWSYGYTF.